This T cell receptor (beta chain) emerged from a study of cytomegalovirus exposure and HLA in healthy donors (dated by TCRdb to 2016 to 2017). With respect to the entire study: A later analysis indicated that the roughly 130 validation repertoires were generated on the platform also employed for the 700 or so repertoires of the first cohort. The aim of the study was to test whether cataloging public T cell receptors could identify signatures of past pathogen exposure. In addition to the first cohort of hundreds of subjects, a separate validation cohort of under 150 different subjects was used. To predict cytomegalovirus infection status, the study brought together high-throughput TCR immunosequencing, statistical association of individual TCRs with disease status, and machine learning.

Per the germline V gene (reference sequence), PRHDT is the CDR1 and FYEKMQ is the CDR2. V sheds 5 bases and J sheds 2 bases, leaving 10 bases between their ends. The CDR3 measures 14 amino acids from cysteine to phenylalanine. The read is trimmed to its CDR3 DNA, 42 bases read in frame from base 1. Donors formed part of the validation cohort, which comprised over a hundred subjects and was distinct from the first cohort of 690 or so subjects. This clone appeared a single time. The antigen it binds to is not known. No quality values exist for individual bases; no much larger clone is one base distant. Beyond this particular receptor, the publication reports: A few of the identified cytomegalovirus-associated TCR beta chains were confirmed in vitro to be specific for cytomegalovirus antigens. The classifier was reported to diagnose cytomegalovirus status with high specificity and sensitivity in both the original cohort and the validation cohort. Most TCR sequences were observed very rarely across donors, whereas some public TCRs were present in many individuals. A total of fewer than 200 TCR beta chains were listed by the study as associated with cytomegalovirus. The validation cohort had no HLA typing available for a later analysis, so co-occurrence within that cohort was assessed over all 120 or so repertoires. It was suggested by the authors that the approach could potentially be generalized to other disease states and immunological phenotypes. Of the cluster scores, 90% to 95% were above 0 in a later analysis, which found that TCRs clustered in the first cohort also tended to co-occur in the 90 to 150 validation repertoires.

The method was the immunoSEQ multiplex PCR assay. Turning to the authors' computational methods: A statistical classification framework was built for diagnosing cytomegalovirus status from the catalog of TCR beta chain sequences. Imported from immuneACCESS, the table was reduced by TCRdb to in-frame sequences with V and J called. These copies leave out some clones; in studies compared against another copy, an unresolved V gene accounts for under half, and the cause of the remainder is not known. The D gene and trimming were derived from the DNA, and the V and J assignments and clone size from that table. This sample holds over 200,000 clones; less than 90% were observed only once. Together, the top ten hold 4.5% to 6% of the sample.

The V and J genes are TRBV13 and TRBJ1-3, with the identity of the D gene unclear. This sequence originates from a woman between 18 and 30 years old in good health and CMV-seronegative. The sequenced sample consisted of PBMCs. The DNA reads as follows: TGTGCCAGCAGCCCCCGGGGAGCTGGAAACACCATATATTTT. It translates to CASSPRGAGNTIYF.